The 3 T cell receptor beta chains given below trace back to one sample, sequenced in a study of Ad26.COV2.S vaccination and SARS-CoV-2 variants. Sample treatment: roughly 19 received Ad26.COV2.S at low or high dose, single or two shots; about 5 received placebo; per-sample allocation not given. Repertoires come from day 63 after the first vaccine or placebo injection. The assay was immunoSEQ multiplex PCR, and TCRdb's table has in-frame clones only and misses some. The sample holds about 350,000 clones; approximately 86% are singletons and the top ten take about 10%. This sample comprised peripheral blood, obtained in a trial of Ad26.COV2.S vaccine versus placebo. The receptor source for this set is a person between 18 and 59 years old who received the Ad26.COV2.S COVID-19 vaccine or a placebo.

V usage is TRBV6-5 and J usage is TRBJ1-2; D is perhaps TRBD1 (5 bases). The CDR3 extends over 14 amino acids. Trimming cost V 6 bases and J 8 bases, with 19 bases left between them. Germline CDR1 is MNHEY and CDR2 is SVGAGI. For the CDR3, the DNA is TGTGCCAGCAGACTTCAAGGGGCAGGCGGCGGCTACACCTTC. Protein: CASRLQGAGGGYTF.

The DNA of the CDR3 is TGTGCCAGCAGCCGTGTCGCGGGGGGTTCCTACAATGAGCAGTTCTTC. This translates into CASSRVAGGSYNEQFF. The chain combines TRBV7-2 with TRBJ2-1; 8 bases map to TRBD2. Trimming took 5 bases from V and 1 from J; bases not matched to a gene: 7. The CDR3 totals 16 residues. Germline CDR1 reads SGHTA; CDR2 reads FQGNSA.

This chain connects TRBV7-9 to TRBJ2-3, with D uncertain. CDR3 size: 14 residues. V gave up 5 bases and J gave up 2 bases, with 11 bases separating them. Germline CDR1 SEHNR, CDR2 FQNEAQ (reference sequence). The CDR3 region has the DNA TGTGCCAGCAGCCGAGACCGTTTCACAGATACGCAGTATTTT. This encodes CASSRDRFTDTQYF.